This T cell receptor (beta chain) was sequenced for a study of siplizumab effects on memory and regulatory T cells. Findings of the study overall: Tregs that proliferated in siplizumab cultures did not have their suppressive function confirmed.

About this clone itself: Its target is unknown.

The CDR3 extends over 13 amino acids. Germline V gene sequence: CDR1 MNHEY, CDR2 SMNVEV (reference sequence). Trimming removed 2 bases from V and 2 bases from J, with 7 bases in between. Assays covered 100,000 or so TCR templates per sample. Sequencing was performed with immunoSEQ multiplex PCR; in TCRdb, only in-frame clones are kept and a portion is missing. The repertoire consists of around 7,400 clones, with approximately 35% occurring once and the leading ten covering 5.5% to 6%. Kept together in coculture, the mixed lymphocyte reaction cells spent five to six days at 37°C. The sequence was obtained from a human donor in good health; the cells came from an allogeneic mixed lymphocyte reaction. What was sequenced was CFSE-low (dividing) CD8+ T cells sorted from an allogeneic mixed lymphocyte reaction. J is TRBJ2-7 and V is TRBV27, with D possibly being TRBD2 (6 bases). Written as DNA, the CDR3 is TGTGCCAGCAGTTTAACGGGAGCCTACGAGCAGTACTTC. It codes for CASSLTGAYEQYF.